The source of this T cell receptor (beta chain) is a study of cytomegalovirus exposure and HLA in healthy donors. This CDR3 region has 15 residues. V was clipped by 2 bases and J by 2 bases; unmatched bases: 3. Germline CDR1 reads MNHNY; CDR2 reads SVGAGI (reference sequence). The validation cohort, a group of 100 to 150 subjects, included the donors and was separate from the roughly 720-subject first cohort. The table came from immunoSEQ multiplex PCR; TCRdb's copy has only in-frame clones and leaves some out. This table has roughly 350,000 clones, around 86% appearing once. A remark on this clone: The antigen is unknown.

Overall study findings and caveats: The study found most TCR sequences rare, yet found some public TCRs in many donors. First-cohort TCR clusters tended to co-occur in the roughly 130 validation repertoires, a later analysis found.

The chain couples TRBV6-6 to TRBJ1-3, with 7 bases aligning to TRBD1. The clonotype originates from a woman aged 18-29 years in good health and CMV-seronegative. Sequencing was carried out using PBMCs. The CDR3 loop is CASSYTQGAGNTIYF. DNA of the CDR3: TGTGCCAGCAGTTACACCCAGGGGGCTGGAAACACCATATATTTT.